These 17 T cell receptor beta chains were all obtained from the same sample, sequenced in a study of cytomegalovirus exposure and HLA in healthy donors. PCR primers comprised 60 Vbeta and 13 Jbeta primers. TCRdb's copy holds only in-frame clones and misses some; the assay was immunoSEQ multiplex PCR. The table shows approximately 190,000 clones, with approximately 70% occurring only once. The sample comprised PBMCs. Receptors originate from a man in his forties or fifties in good health and CMV-seropositive.

The chain employs TRBV5-5 and TRBJ2-7; D might be TRBD2 (6 bases). Germline V lookup: CDR1 SGHKS, CDR2 YYEKEE (reference sequence). With 4 bases removed from V and 0 bases from J, the gap between germline ends came to 17 bases. The CDR3 length is 16 residues. The CDR3 DNA sequence: TGTGCCAGCAGCCTCGATCCCGGGACTTACTCCTACGAGCAGTACTTC. It is translated as CASSLDPGTYSYEQYF.

This rearrangement joins TRBV19 to TRBJ1-2; 7 bases agree with TRBD1. Germline V gene sequence: CDR1 LNHDA, CDR2 SQIVND (reference sequence). Unmatched junction bases numbered 12, after V lost 6 bases and J lost 8 bases. This CDR3 comprises 14 residues. The CDR3 region is CASSRTGGGVGYTF. CDR3 DNA sequence: TGTGCCAGTAGCCGGACAGGAGGGGGCGTGGGCTACACCTTC. Complete variable domain (other parts from reference TRBV19 and TRBJ1-2): DGGITQSPKYLFRKEGQNVTLSCEQNLNHDAMYWYRQDPGQGLRLIYYSQIVNDFQKGDIAEGYSVSREKKESFPLTVTSAQKNPTAFYLCASSRTGGGVGYTFGSGTRLTVV.

As for this clone: Relative to the germline gene, one junction end is altered; a read error may explain this. The V gene is TRBV7-9, the J gene TRBJ1-1; D gene ambiguous. The V gene's germline CDR1 is SEHNR and CDR2 FQNEAQ (reference sequence). The CDR3 contains 11 residues. CDR3 sequence: CSSSIYTEAFF. CDR3 DNA sequence: TGTTCCAGCAGCATCTACACTGAAGCTTTCTTT.

The chain employs TRBV7-3 and TRBJ2-3; D may be TRBD1 (7 bases). V was clipped by 2 bases and J by 4 bases, with 13 bases between them. The V gene's germline CDR1 is SGHTA and CDR2 FQGTGA. The CDR3 runs to 15 residues. The CDR3 is CASSLYRGGADTQYF. CDR3 nucleotides: TGTGCCAGCAGCTTATACAGGGGAGGCGCAGATACGCAGTATTTT.

The gene calls are TRBV5-6 and TRBJ2-1; D is unclear. CDR1 and CDR2 (germline): SGHDT, YYEEEE. CDR3 size: 16 residues. Trimming left V 4 bases short and J 6 bases short, with 20 bases between. CDR3 DNA sequence: TGTGCCAGCAGCCTGGACGGAACAGTCTTGGTCAATGAGCAGTTCTTC. This gives the protein CASSLDGTVLVNEQFF. The whole variable domain, remainder taken from reference TRBV5-6 and TRBJ2-1, is DAGVTQSPTHLIKTRGQQVTLRCSPKSGHDTVSWYQQALGQGPQFIFQYYEEEERQRGNFPDRFSGHQFPNYSSELNVNALLLGDSALYLCASSLDGTVLVNEQFFGPGTRLTVL.

This clone was seen more than once but under ten times. V is TRBV7-2 and J is TRBJ2-1, with TRBD2 matching 10 bases. Germline V gene data show CDR1 as SGHTA and CDR2 as FQGNSA. The CDR3 extends over 15 amino acids. V dropped 5 bases and J dropped 7; count of bases not matched to a gene: 8. This CDR3 reads CASSPSGLARNEQFF. The CDR3 region has the DNA TGTGCCAGCAGCCCCTCGGGACTAGCGAGGAATGAGCAGTTCTTC.

The chain links TRBV19 to TRBJ2-2; 10 bases align to TRBD2. The trim removed 8 bases at V and 4 bases at J, leaving 7 bases unmatched. Germline V gene sequence: CDR1 LNHDA, CDR2 SQIVND (reference sequence). The CDR3 runs 15 residues. In nucleotides, the CDR3 is TGTGCCAGTCGCGTTTTAGCGGGGGGCACCGGGGAGCTGTTTTTT. It translates to CASRVLAGGTGELFF.

V usage is TRBV29-1 and J usage is TRBJ2-7; 10 positions agree with TRBD1. The junction had 3 bases not matched to a gene; V was cut back by 6 bases and J by 4 bases. The germline CDR1 and CDR2 sequences are SQVTM and ANQGSEA. The CDR3 length is 12 residues. This CDR3 is CSVSGQGYEQYF. The CDR3 DNA reads as TGCAGCGTATCGGGACAGGGGTACGAGCAGTACTTC.

This chain joins TRBV10-3 and TRBJ1-5; 9 nucleotides line up with TRBD1. The V segment lost 8 bases and the J segment 4 bases; nucleotides outside the gene matches: 9. This CDR3 has 15 amino acids. CDR1 is ENHRY and CDR2 is SYGVKD in the germline V gene. CDR3 sequence reads: CAISPQGANNQPQHF. DNA for the CDR3: TGTGCCATCTCTCCACAGGGGGCTAATAATCAGCCCCAGCATTTT.

This chain uses TRBV6-1 with TRBJ1-2, with D perhaps TRBD1 (5 bases). The ends were cut back, 7 bases at V and 4 bases at J, with 13 bases in the middle. Germline CDR1 and CDR2: MNHNS and SASEGT. This CDR3 has 13 amino acids. CDR3 nucleotides: TGTGCCAGCAACCCGGGGGGATCCTATGGCTACACCTTC. Translated, it gives CASNPGGSYGYTF.

A note on this clone: The same CDR3 can be traced to other DNA sequences in this sample. The CDR3 reads CASSSTGVGQPQHF. In nucleotides, the CDR3 is TGTGCCAGCAGTTCGACAGGGGTGGGTCAGCCCCAGCATTTT. The chain has TRBV27 and TRBJ1-5; 8 positions match TRBD1. The V segment lost 4 bases and the J segment 6 bases; nucleotides outside the gene matches: 5. In germline, CDR1 is MNHEY, CDR2 SMNVEV (reference sequence). CDR3 length equals 14 residues.

The CDR3 coding sequence is TGTGCCAGCTTAGAAGTAACTTTGACAGATACGCAGTATTTT. This sequence encodes CASLEVTLTDTQYF. V usage is TRBV7-9 and J usage is TRBJ2-3; D remains unclear. The CDR3 has 14 amino acids. The V and J ends lost 8 bases and 3 bases respectively, with 15 bases between them. The germline gives CDR1 SEHNR, CDR2 FQNEAQ (reference sequence). The full variable domain, rest sourced from reference TRBV7-9 and TRBJ2-3, is DTGVSQNPRHKITKRGQNVTFRCDPISEHNRLYWYRQTLGQGPEFLTYFQNEAQLEKSRLLSDRFSAERPKGSFSTLEIQRTEQGDSAMYLCASLEVTLTDTQYFGPGTRLTVL.

This clone showed up just a few times. V usage is TRBV9 and J usage is TRBJ2-1, with TRBD1 matching over 7 bases. The CDR3 sequence is 14 residues long. The V segment lost 3 bases and the J segment 4 bases; nucleotides outside the gene matches: 4. Germline V lookup: CDR1 SGDLS, CDR2 YYNGEE. The DNA for the CDR3 is TGTGCCAGCAGCGCTGGGGACAGTTACAATGAGCAGTTCTTC. Its translation is CASSAGDSYNEQFF.

The table lists this clone with a few counts. The chain uses TRBV7-8 and TRBJ2-3, with TRBD1 matching 7 bases. The CDR3 has 17 residues. Germline V gene data show CDR1 as SGHVS and CDR2 as FQNEAQ. The J segment lost 1 base and the V segment lost 2 bases, leaving 9 bases of the junction unmatched. The CDR3 spells CASSLRALGQGTDTQYF. DNA for the CDR3: TGTGCCAGCAGCTTAAGGGCCCTAGGACAGGGCACAGATACGCAGTATTTT.

CDR3 loop: CASSPTGESVPQHF. In nucleotides, the CDR3 is TGTGCCAGCTCACCAACAGGGGAATCTGTGCCCCAGCATTTT. The chain employs TRBV18 and TRBJ1-5, with 7 bases aligning to TRBD1. From germline, CDR1 is KGHSH and CDR2 LQKENI. V was clipped by 2 bases and J by 9 bases; unmatched bases: 7. The CDR3 sequence is 14 residues long.

This clone was detected a few times. The chain carries TRBV11-2 and TRBJ2-7, with 10 positions matching TRBD2. Unmatched junction bases numbered 8, after V lost 3 bases and J lost 3 bases. The CDR3 has 16 amino acids. Germline CDR1 reads SGHAT; CDR2 reads FQNNGV. The CDR3 protein is CASSFLVGLAVYEQYF. CDR3 nucleotide sequence: TGTGCCAGCAGCTTTTTAGTTGGACTAGCGGTCTACGAGCAGTACTTC.

The chain joins TRBV10-3 to TRBJ2-2; D may be TRBD1 (5 bases). The V and J ends lost 5 bases and 4 bases respectively, with 8 bases between them. The germline gives CDR1 ENHRY, CDR2 SYGVKD. This CDR3 is 13 amino acids long. In nucleotides, the CDR3 is TGTGCCATCAGTTCAGGGTCCACCGGGGAGCTGTTTTTT. This encodes CAISSGSTGELFF.